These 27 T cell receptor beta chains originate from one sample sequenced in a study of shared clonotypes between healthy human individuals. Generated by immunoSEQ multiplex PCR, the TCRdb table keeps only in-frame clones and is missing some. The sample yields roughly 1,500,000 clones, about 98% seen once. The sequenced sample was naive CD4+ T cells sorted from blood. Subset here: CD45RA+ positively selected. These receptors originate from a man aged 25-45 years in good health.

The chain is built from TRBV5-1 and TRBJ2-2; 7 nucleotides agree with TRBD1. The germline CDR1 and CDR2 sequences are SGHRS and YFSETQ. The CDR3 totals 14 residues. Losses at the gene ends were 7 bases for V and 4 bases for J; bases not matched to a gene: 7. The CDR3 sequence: CASEKGAGTGELFF. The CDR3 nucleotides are TGCGCCAGCGAAAAGGGGGCGGGCACCGGGGAGCTGTTTTTT.

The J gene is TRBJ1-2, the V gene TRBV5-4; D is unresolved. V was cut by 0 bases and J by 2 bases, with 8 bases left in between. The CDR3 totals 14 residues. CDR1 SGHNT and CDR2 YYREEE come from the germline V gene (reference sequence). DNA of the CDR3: TGTGCCAGCAGCTTGGTGTCTGTGAACTATGGCTACACCTTC. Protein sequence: CASSLVSVNYGYTF. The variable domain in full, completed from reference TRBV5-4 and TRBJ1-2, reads ETGVTQSPTHLIKTRGQQVTLRCSSQSGHNTVSWYQQALGQGPQFIFQYYREEENGRGNFPPRFSGLQFPNYSSELNVNALELDDSALYLCASSLVSVNYGYTFGSGTRLTVV.

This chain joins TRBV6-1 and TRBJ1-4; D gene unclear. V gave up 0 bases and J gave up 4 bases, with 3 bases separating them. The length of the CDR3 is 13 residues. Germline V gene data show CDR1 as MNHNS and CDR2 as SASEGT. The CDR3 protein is CASSEAVNEKLFF. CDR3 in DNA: TGTGCCAGCAGTGAAGCCGTTAATGAAAAACTGTTTTTT.

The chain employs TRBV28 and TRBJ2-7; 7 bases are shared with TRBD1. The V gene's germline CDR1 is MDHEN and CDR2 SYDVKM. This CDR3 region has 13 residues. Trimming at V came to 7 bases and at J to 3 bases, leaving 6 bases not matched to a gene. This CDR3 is CASNPGQLYEQYF. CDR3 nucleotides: TGTGCCAGCAACCCGGGACAGCTCTACGAGCAGTACTTC. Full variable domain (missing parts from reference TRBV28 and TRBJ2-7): DVKVTQSSRYLVKRTGEKVFLECVQDMDHENMFWYRQDPGLGLRLIYFSYDVKMKEKGDIPEGYSVSREKKERFSLILESASTNQTSMYLCASNPGQLYEQYFGPGTRLTVT.

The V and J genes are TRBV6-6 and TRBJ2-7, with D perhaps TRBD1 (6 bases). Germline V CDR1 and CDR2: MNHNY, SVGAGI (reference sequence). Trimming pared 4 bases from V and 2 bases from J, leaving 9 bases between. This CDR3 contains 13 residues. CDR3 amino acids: CASSFGDTYEQYF. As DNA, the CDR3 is TGTGCCAGCAGTTTCGGGGACACCTACGAGCAGTACTTC.

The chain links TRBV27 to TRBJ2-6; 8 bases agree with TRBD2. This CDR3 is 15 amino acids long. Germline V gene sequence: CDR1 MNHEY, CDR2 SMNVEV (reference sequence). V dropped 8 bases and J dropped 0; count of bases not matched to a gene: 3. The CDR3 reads CASAGGRSGANVLTF. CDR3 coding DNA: TGTGCCAGCGCGGGGGGCCGCTCTGGGGCCAACGTCCTGACTTTC.

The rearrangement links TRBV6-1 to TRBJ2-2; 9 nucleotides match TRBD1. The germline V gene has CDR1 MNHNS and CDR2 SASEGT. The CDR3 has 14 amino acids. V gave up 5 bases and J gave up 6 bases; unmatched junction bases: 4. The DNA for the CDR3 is TGTGCCAGCAGTTGGGGACAGGGAGCCGGGGAGCTGTTTTTT. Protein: CASSWGQGAGELFF.

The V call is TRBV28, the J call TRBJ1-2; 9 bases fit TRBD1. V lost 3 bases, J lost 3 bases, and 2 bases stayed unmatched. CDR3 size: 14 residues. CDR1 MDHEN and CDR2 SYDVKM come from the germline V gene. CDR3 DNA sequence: TGTGCCAGCAGTTTGGGGGACAGGGACTATGGCTACACCTTC. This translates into CASSLGDRDYGYTF.

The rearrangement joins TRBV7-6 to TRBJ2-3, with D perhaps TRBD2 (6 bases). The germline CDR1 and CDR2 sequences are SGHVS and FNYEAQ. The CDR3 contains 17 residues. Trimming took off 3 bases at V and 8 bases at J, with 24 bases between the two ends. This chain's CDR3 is CASSFAGRSGAAGTQYF. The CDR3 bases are TGTGCCAGCAGCTTCGCGGGACGGAGCGGAGCCGCGGGTACGCAGTATTTT.

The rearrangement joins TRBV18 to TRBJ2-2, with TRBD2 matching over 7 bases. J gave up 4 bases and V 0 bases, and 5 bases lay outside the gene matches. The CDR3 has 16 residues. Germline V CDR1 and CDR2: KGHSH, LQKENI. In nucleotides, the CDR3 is TGTGCCAGCTCACCACCGGGCGGGAGTGGCACCGGGGAGCTGTTTTTT. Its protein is CASSPPGGSGTGELFF.

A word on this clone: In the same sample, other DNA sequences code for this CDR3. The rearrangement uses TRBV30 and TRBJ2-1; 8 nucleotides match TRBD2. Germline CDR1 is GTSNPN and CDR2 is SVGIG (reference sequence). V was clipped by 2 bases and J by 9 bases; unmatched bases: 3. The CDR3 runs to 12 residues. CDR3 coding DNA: TGTGCCTGGAGTCTGGCGGGAGGTGAGCAGTTCTTC. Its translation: CAWSLAGGEQFF.

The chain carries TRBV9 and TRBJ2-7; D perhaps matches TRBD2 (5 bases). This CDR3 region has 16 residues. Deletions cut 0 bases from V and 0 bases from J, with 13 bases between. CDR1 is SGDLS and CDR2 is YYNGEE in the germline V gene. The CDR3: CASSVAEDLLSYEQYF. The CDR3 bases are TGTGCCAGCAGCGTAGCGGAGGACTTACTCTCCTACGAGCAGTACTTC.

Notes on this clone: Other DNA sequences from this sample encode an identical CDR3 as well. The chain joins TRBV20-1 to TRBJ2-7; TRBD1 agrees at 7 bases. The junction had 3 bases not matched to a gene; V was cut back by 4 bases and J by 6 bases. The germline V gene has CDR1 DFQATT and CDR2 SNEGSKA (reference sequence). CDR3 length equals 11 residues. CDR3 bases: TGCAGTGCTACAGACAGGGCCGAGCAGTACTTC. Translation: CSATDRAEQYF.

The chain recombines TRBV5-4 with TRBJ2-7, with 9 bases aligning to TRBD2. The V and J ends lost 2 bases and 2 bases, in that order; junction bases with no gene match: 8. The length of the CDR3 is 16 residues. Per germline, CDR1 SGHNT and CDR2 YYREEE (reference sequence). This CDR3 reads CASSFDTSGFTYEQYF. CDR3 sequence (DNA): TGTGCCAGCAGCTTCGACACTAGCGGGTTTACCTACGAGCAGTACTTC.

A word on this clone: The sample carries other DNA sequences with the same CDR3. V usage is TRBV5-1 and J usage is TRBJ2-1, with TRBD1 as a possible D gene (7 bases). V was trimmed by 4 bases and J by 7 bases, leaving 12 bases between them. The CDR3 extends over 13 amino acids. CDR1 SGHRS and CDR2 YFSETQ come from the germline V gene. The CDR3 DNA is TGCGCCAGCAGCCTGGCAGGGGGGAATGAGCAGTTCTTC. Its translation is CASSLAGGNEQFF.

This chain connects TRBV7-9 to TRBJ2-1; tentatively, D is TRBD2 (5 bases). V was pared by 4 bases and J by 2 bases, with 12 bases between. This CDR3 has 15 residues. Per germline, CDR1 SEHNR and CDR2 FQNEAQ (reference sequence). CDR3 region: CASSSPGNPYNEQFF. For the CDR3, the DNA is TGTGCCAGCAGCTCCCCCGGGAACCCCTACAATGAGCAGTTCTTC.

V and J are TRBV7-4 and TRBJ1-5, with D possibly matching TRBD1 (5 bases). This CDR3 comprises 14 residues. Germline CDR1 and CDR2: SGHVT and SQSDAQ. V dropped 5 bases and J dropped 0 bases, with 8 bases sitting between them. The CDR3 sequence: CASSKGNSNQPQHF. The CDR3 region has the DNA TGTGCCAGCAGCAAGGGGAATAGCAATCAGCCCCAGCATTTT.

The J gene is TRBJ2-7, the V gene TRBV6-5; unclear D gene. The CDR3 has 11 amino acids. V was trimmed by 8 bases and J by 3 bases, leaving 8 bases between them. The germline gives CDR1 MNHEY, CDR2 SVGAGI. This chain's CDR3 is CASGLRYEQYF. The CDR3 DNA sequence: TGTGCCAGCGGCCTTCGCTACGAGCAGTACTTC.

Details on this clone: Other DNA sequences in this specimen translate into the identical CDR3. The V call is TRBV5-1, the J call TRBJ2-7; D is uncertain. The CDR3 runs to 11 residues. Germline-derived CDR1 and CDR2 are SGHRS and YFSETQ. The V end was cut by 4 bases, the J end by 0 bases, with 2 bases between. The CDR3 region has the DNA TGCGCCAGCAGCAGCTCCTACGAGCAGTACTTC. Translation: CASSSSYEQYF. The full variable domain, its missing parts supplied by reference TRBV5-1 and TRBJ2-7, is KAGVTQTPRYLIKTRGQQVTLSCSPISGHRSVSWYQQTPGQGLQFLFEYFSETQRNKGNFPGRFSGRQFSNSRSEMNVSTLELGDSALYLCASSSSYEQYFGPGTRLTVT.

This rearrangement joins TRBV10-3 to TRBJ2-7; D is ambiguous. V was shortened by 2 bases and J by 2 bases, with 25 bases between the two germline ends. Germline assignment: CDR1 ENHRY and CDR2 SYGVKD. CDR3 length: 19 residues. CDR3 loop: CAISEHGEIAFNSAYEQYF. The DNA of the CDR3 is TGTGCCATCAGTGAGCATGGCGAAATCGCCTTTAATTCCGCCTACGAGCAGTACTTC.

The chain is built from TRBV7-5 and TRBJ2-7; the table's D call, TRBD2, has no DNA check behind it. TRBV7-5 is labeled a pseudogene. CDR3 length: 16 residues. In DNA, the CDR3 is TGTGTCAGAAGCTTACCCAGGACTAGCTGGTTATACGAGCAGTACTTC. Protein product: CVRSLPRTSWLYEQYF.

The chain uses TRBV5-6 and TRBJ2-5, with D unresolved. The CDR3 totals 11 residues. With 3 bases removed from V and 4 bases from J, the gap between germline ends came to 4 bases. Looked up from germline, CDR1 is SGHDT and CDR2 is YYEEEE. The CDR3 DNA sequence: TGTGCCAGCAGCTCGGGAGAGACCCAGTACTTC. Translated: CASSSGETQYF.

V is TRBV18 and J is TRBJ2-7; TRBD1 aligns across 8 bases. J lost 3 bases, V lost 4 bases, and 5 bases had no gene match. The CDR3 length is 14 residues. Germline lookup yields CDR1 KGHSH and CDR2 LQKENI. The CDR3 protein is CASSRGQENYEQYF. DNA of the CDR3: TGTGCCAGCTCACGGGGACAGGAAAACTACGAGCAGTACTTC.

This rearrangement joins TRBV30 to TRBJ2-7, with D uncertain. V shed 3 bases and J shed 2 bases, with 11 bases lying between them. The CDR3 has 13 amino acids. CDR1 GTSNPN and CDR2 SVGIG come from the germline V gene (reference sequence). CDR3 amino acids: CAWRYGTAYEQYF. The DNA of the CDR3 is TGTGCCTGGAGATATGGAACTGCCTACGAGCAGTACTTC.

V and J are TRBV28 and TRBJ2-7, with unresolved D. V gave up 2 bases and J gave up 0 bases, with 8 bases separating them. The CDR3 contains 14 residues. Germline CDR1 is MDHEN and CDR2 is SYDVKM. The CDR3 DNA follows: TGTGCCAGCAGTTTAACTCCGGTCTCCTACGAGCAGTACTTC. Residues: CASSLTPVSYEQYF.

CDR3 residues: CASSYPWNEQFF. As DNA, the CDR3 is TGTGCCAGCAGCTACCCGTGGAATGAGCAGTTCTTC. The chain combines TRBV7-9 with TRBJ2-1; D gene unclear. The CDR3 has 12 amino acids. The germline V gene has CDR1 SEHNR and CDR2 FQNEAQ (reference sequence). V dropped 4 bases and J dropped 7 bases, with 8 bases sitting between them. Filled out from reference TRBV7-9 and TRBJ2-1, the complete variable domain reads DTGVSQNPRHKITKRGQNVTFRCDPISEHNRLYWYRQTLGQGPEFLTYFQNEAQLEKSRLLSDRFSAERPKGSFSTLEIQRTEQGDSAMYLCASSYPWNEQFFGPGTRLTVL.

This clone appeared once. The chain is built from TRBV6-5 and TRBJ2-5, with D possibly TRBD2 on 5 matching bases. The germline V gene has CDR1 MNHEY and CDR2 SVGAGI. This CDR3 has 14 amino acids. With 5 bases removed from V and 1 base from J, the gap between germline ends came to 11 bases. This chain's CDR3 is CASSLRVGQETQYF. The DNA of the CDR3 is TGTGCCAGCAGTCTGAGGGTAGGCCAAGAGACCCAGTACTTC.